This T cell receptor (beta chain) came from a study of blood T cell repertoires in COVID-19 (dated by TCRdb to 2020 to 2022). Regarding the study in general: The collaborator samples originated in the United States, Italy and Spain and spanned the acute and convalescent phases of COVID-19. The prospective study material was composed of cDNA or gDNA derived from T cells, B-cell-depleted T cells, or PBMCs. Subjects who had been exposed to COVID-19, were actively infected with it, or had recovered from it provided the deeply sampled blood TCRbeta repertoires that made up the dataset. A freely available public database, intended as a resource for researchers studying the immune response to SARS-CoV-2, is where the repertoires were released. Samples were obtained from the ongoing ImmuneRACE study (first 160 participants) and from about 1,300 subjects provided by 6 global collaborators. Sample metadata almost always included a de-identified subject ID, COVID-19 status, age in years and sex. Where HLA class I and class II types were available, the types were taken from metadata supplied by the sample provider, not from assay-based typing. The full study reports these points: The quantity of clinical and demographic metadata differed by source and by participant and was supplied without curation.

V is trimmed back by 0 bases and J by 4 bases, and the junction contains 3 bases that no gene match accounts for. Inclusive of the bounding cysteine and phenylalanine, the CDR3 is 15 residues long. Only CDR3 DNA remains: 45 bases, in frame from the first base. CDR1 and CDR2 (MNHEY, SVGAGI) derive from the germline V gene. Note on this clone: Which antigen it targets is not known. No base quality information exists; no much larger clone differs at one position.

The immunoSEQ Assay, a bias-controlled multiplex PCR, was used to amplify TCRbeta CDR3 regions from genomic DNA. The original pipeline was this. Within the assay, amplification of reference gene primers was used to estimate how many nucleated cells each sample contained. To quantify the absolute abundance of each unique TCRbeta CDR3 rearrangement, sequence reads were collapsed and filtered. For each sample, productive Simpson clonality was calculated by taking the square root of Simpson's diversity index across productive rearrangements. Not all clones reach the TCRdb copy of this immuneACCESS table, which keeps in-frame sequences only. Checked studies attribute under half of the gap to unresolved V genes and leave the rest unexplained. Clonal size and the V and J genes are those of that table, whereas D and trimming came from the DNA. The sample table holds around 180,000 clones, of which roughly four fifths were seen once. Approximately 12% of the sample rests with the top ten.

Participants in the prospective study were aged roughly 18 to 90 years, lived in some 24 United States geographic areas, and enrolled through a virtual design. In the prospective study, cohorts were assigned on the basis of participant-reported clinical history obtained from a screening survey and a study questionnaire. Recovered participants in ImmuneRACE Cohort 3 were defined as having two consecutive negative NP/OP PCR tests, clearance from a healthcare professional, or resolution of symptoms. Each participant in the prospective study had whole blood, serum and a nasopharyngeal or oropharyngeal swab collected by mobile phlebotomists. Prospective study participants could optionally give additional blood draws and questionnaires over an approximately 2-month period. Before DNA extraction, blood samples from the prospective study were shipped at room temperature or frozen.

Specimen: PBMCs or T cells enriched from blood (not recorded which). Here the chain combines TRBV6-5 and TRBJ2-7; 10 middle bases align to TRBD2. The receptor comes from a man in his fifties who had recovered from COVID-19. For the CDR3, the sequence is CASSYSERGGYEQYF. The DNA sequence follows: TGTGCCAGCAGTTACTCGGAGCGGGGGGGATACGAGCAGTACTTC.